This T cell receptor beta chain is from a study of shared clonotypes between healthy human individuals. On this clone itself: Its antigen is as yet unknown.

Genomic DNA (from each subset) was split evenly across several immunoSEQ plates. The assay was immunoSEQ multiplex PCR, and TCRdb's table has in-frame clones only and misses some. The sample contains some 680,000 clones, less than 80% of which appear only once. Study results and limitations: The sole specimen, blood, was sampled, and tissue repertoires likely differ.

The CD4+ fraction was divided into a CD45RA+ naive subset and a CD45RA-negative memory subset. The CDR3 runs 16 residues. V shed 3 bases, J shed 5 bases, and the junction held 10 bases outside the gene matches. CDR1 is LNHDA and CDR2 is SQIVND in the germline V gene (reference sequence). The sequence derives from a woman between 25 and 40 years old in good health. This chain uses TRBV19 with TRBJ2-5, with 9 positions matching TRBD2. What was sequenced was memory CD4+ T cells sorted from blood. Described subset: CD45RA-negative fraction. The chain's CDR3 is CASSITPPSGRETQYF. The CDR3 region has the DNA TGTGCCAGTAGTATTACCCCCCCAAGCGGGAGGGAGACCCAGTACTTC.